The 28 T cell receptor beta chains presented below share a single source sample, sequenced in a study of blood T cell repertoires in COVID-19. Profiled with immunoSEQ multiplex PCR; TCRdb holds only in-frame clones, not every one. Altogether around 72,000 clones are present, around 88% being singletons, with the ten largest covering 6.4%. The source material was peripheral blood. These receptors were taken from a woman aged 70-85 years with acute or convalescent COVID-19.

The rearrangement uses TRBV12-3 or TRBV12-4 and TRBJ2-3; the match to TRBD1 covers 7 bases. This CDR3 is 13 amino acids long. The V segment lost 8 bases and the J segment 1 base; nucleotides outside the gene matches: 3. The CDR3 protein is CASCGQGTDTQYF. CDR3 nucleotides: TGTGCCAGCTGTGGACAGGGCACAGATACGCAGTATTTT.

This rearrangement joins TRBV5-1 to TRBJ1-6; D is perhaps TRBD1 (6 bases). V was cut by 4 bases and J by 3 bases, with 14 bases left in between. In germline, CDR1 is SGHRS, CDR2 YFSETQ. The CDR3 is 16 amino acids. The CDR3 bases are TGCGCCAGCAGCGATGGACAGATCCGCTATAATTCACCCCTCCACTTT. Amino acids: CASSDGQIRYNSPLHF.

The chain couples TRBV7-9 to TRBJ2-7; a weak D match, TRBD2 (6 bases). CDR1 and CDR2 (germline): SEHNR, FQNEAQ (reference sequence). Trimming removed 5 bases at V and 4 bases at J, with 24 bases between. CDR3 size: 17 residues. CDR3 amino acids: CASSRPDAGIYPYEQYF. The CDR3 coding sequence is TGTGCCAGCAGCCGTCCGGATGCGGGGATCTATCCTTACGAGCAGTACTTC. Based on the CDR3 plus reference TRBV7-9 and TRBJ2-7, the full variable domain is DTGVSQNPRHKITKRGQNVTFRCDPISEHNRLYWYRQTLGQGPEFLTYFQNEAQLEKSRLLSDRFSAERPKGSFSTLEIQRTEQGDSAMYLCASSRPDAGIYPYEQYFGPGTRLTVT.

The chain links TRBV4-1 to TRBJ2-5; D is ambiguous. There are 11 residues in the CDR3. Per germline, CDR1 MGHRA and CDR2 YSYEKL. Trimming took 9 bases from V and 4 from J, leaving 9 bases between them. CDR3 residues: CASLGRETQYF. CDR3 sequence (DNA): TGCGCCAGTCTAGGTCGAGAGACCCAGTACTTC.

The chain uses TRBV7-2 and TRBJ1-2, with 8 bases fitting TRBD1. Germline CDR1 is SGHTA and CDR2 is FQGNSA. V trimming: 5 bases; J trimming: 9 bases; junction bases outside the gene matches: 11. The CDR3 spans 14 residues. CDR3 nucleotides: TGTGCCAGCAGCCCCCCCCGGGACAGGCACCGCTACACCTTC. Translation gives CASSPPRDRHRYTF. Full variable domain (rest looked up from reference TRBV7-2 and TRBJ1-2): GAGVSQSPSNKVTEKGKDVELRCDPISGHTALYWYRQSLGQGLEFLIYFQGNSAPDKSGLPSDRFSAERTGGSVSTLTIQRTQQEDSAVYLCASSPPRDRHRYTFGSGTRLTVV.

The V call is TRBV18, the J call TRBJ2-7; D is perhaps TRBD1 (6 bases). Trimming shortened V by 3 bases and J by 5 bases, and 17 bases separated the two germline ends. Germline CDR1 is KGHSH and CDR2 is LQKENI. This CDR3 has 15 amino acids. CDR3 in amino acids: CASSPRHGKGDEQYF. The DNA for the CDR3 is TGTGCCAGCTCACCCCGACACGGTAAGGGGGACGAGCAGTACTTC.

In DNA form, the CDR3 reads TGTGCCAGTAACCAGGGAATTCGGACCGGGGAGCTGTTTTTT. Translating gives CASNQGIRTGELFF. The gene calls are TRBV19 and TRBJ2-2; a possible D gene is TRBD1 (5 bases). The CDR3 has 14 amino acids. Germline V CDR1 and CDR2: LNHDA, SQIVND (reference sequence). Trimming removed 7 bases from V and 5 bases from J, with 14 bases in between.

The J gene is TRBJ1-6, the V gene TRBV5-1; D unclear. Trimming removed 0 bases at V and 10 bases at J, with 14 bases between. The CDR3 totals 15 residues. Germline assignment: CDR1 SGHRS and CDR2 YFSETQ. The CDR3 DNA sequence: TGCGCCAGCAGCTTGGAAAGGGAGTCCCGATCACCCCTCCACTTT. Translation: CASSLERESRSPLHF.

The chain recombines TRBV28 with TRBJ2-2; 7 positions match TRBD1. The germline gives CDR1 MDHEN, CDR2 SYDVKM. Trimming cost V 5 bases and J 6 bases; bases outside gene matches: 9. CDR3 length: 15 residues. The CDR3 sequence is CASSTMDRFAGELFF. The CDR3 coding sequence is TGTGCCAGCAGTACGATGGACAGGTTCGCCGGGGAGCTGTTTTTT.

The CDR3 DNA follows: TGTGCCAGCAGCTTAGACCAGGGAACTAATGAAAAACTGTTTTTT. This encodes CASSLDQGTNEKLFF. V is TRBV7-6 and J is TRBJ1-4; the D gene is possibly TRBD1 (5 bases). The CDR3 is 15 residues long. CDR1 and CDR2 (germline): SGHVS, FNYEAQ. The ends were cut back, 1 base at V and 1 base at J, with 7 bases in the middle.

In its sample, this clone was seen once. This chain uses TRBV7-2 with TRBJ1-4; D might be TRBD1 (6 bases). This CDR3 has 15 residues. Germline-derived CDR1 and CDR2 are SGHTA and FQGNSA. The V end lost 5 bases, the J end lost 0 bases, and 10 bases lay between the germline ends. Written as DNA, the CDR3 is TGTGCCAGCAGCAAAACAGGGCCAACTAATGAAAAACTGTTTTTT. Its protein is CASSKTGPTNEKLFF. The full variable domain, with the rest looked up from reference TRBV7-2 and TRBJ1-4, is GAGVSQSPSNKVTEKGKDVELRCDPISGHTALYWYRQSLGQGLEFLIYFQGNSAPDKSGLPSDRFSAERTGGSVSTLTIQRTQQEDSAVYLCASSKTGPTNEKLFFGSGTQLSVL.

The V gene is TRBV19, the J gene TRBJ2-4, with D possibly matching TRBD1 (6 bases). Trimming removed 4 bases from V and 5 bases from J, with 12 bases in between. CDR1 and CDR2 (germline): LNHDA, SQIVND (reference sequence). The CDR3 length is 14 residues. The CDR3 sequence: CASSTPGHQNIQYF. For the CDR3, the DNA is TGTGCCAGTAGTACCCCGGGACACCAAAACATTCAGTACTTC.

This clone appeared once. The CDR3 coding sequence is TGTGCCAGCAGCGCAGGGGACAGGGGATTGAACACTGAAGCTTTCTTT. It translates to CASSAGDRGLNTEAFF. This chain uses TRBV9 with TRBJ1-1, with TRBD1 identical over 10 bases. V lost 3 bases and J lost 0; bases outside the gene matches: 5. The CDR3 runs 16 residues. Germline V gives CDR1 SGDLS, CDR2 YYNGEE.

The chain couples TRBV6-1 to TRBJ1-2; possibly TRBD1 for D (5 bases). V lost 1 base and J lost 8, with 17 bases in between. Looked up from germline, CDR1 is MNHNS and CDR2 is SASEGT. This CDR3 has 15 residues. The CDR3 region has the DNA TGTGCCAGCAGTGAAGAGGCAGGGTGGCTGGGAGGCTACACCTTC. It is translated as CASSEEAGWLGGYTF.

The V gene is TRBV15, the J gene TRBJ2-2, with D possibly being TRBD1 (6 bases). Trimming took 2 bases from V and 0 from J, leaving 10 bases between them. The CDR3 spans 16 residues. Germline loops: CDR1 LNHNV, CDR2 YYDKDF (reference sequence). The CDR3 sequence: CATSRTRQANTGELFF. As DNA, the CDR3 is TGTGCCACCAGCAGAACCCGACAGGCGAACACCGGGGAGCTGTTTTTT.

V usage is TRBV28 and J usage is TRBJ1-1; D gene uncertain. CDR1 MDHEN and CDR2 SYDVKM come from the germline V gene. V lost 4 bases, J lost 4 bases, and 13 bases lay in between. The CDR3 has 14 residues. CDR3 nucleotides: TGTGCCAGCAGTTCTGGACCGGGGAGCACTGAAGCTTTCTTT. Protein sequence: CASSSGPGSTEAFF.

The rearrangement links TRBV6-1 to TRBJ1-5; TRBD1 agrees at 9 bases. J gave up 7 bases and V 0 bases, and 4 bases lay outside the gene matches. Germline CDR1 reads MNHNS; CDR2 reads SASEGT. The CDR3 sequence is 15 residues long. The CDR3 nucleotides read TGTGCCAGCAGTGAAGCGAGAACAGGGGGCCAGCCCCAGCATTTT. Its protein product is CASSEARTGGQPQHF.

This chain uses TRBV4-2 with TRBJ2-2, with D possibly TRBD2 on 7 matching bases. The CDR3 is 17 residues long. Looked up from germline, CDR1 is LGHNA and CDR2 is YNFKEQ. V lost 0 bases and J 7 bases, leaving 18 bases between the germline ends. CDR3 region: CASSQDLTRGANGELFF. In nucleotides, the CDR3 is TGTGCCAGCAGCCAAGATTTGACCCGGGGGGCGAACGGGGAGCTGTTTTTT.

This rearrangement joins TRBV9 to TRBJ2-2, with TRBD2 matching over 9 bases. Per germline, CDR1 SGDLS and CDR2 YYNGEE. The CDR3 is 16 amino acids. Unmatched junction bases numbered 14, after V lost 10 bases and J lost 4 bases. In nucleotides, the CDR3 is TGTGCCCGCCGCGCCGCGGGGGGGCGGGTCACCGGGGAGCTGTTTTTT. Translation: CARRAAGGRVTGELFF. Drawing the rest from reference TRBV9 and TRBJ2-2, the complete variable domain is DSGVTQTPKHLITATGQRVTLRCSPRSGDLSVYWYQQSLDQGLQFLIQYYNGEERAKGNILERFSAQQFPDLHSELNLSSLELGDSALYFCARRAAGGRVTGELFFGEGSRLTVL.

The genes are TRBV28 and TRBJ1-1; D possibly corresponds to TRBD1 (6 bases). Per germline, CDR1 MDHEN and CDR2 SYDVKM. CDR3 length: 15 amino acids. V lost 6 bases and J lost 1, with 15 bases in between. In DNA, the CDR3 is TGTGCCAGCAGCCTTGCGGGGGGCCGGAACACTGAAGCTTTCTTT. Translating gives CASSLAGGRNTEAFF.

The chain links TRBV11-3 to TRBJ1-4; weak D call: TRBD1 (5 bases). Trimming removed 5 bases from V and 5 bases from J, with 27 bases in between. The CDR3 extends over 19 amino acids. Per germline, CDR1 SGHNT and CDR2 YENEEA. In nucleotides, the CDR3 is TGTGCCAGCAGCCCCCAGGCCGGGGGGAGAGGGGTGGAGAATGAAAAACTGTTTTTT. This encodes CASSPQAGGRGVENEKLFF.

This clone was recorded once. The V call is TRBV28, the J call TRBJ1-2, with a weak D call TRBD1 (5 bases). V was trimmed by 6 bases and J by 7 bases, leaving 18 bases between them. Germline loops: CDR1 MDHEN, CDR2 SYDVKM. The CDR3 loop spans 14 amino acids. For the CDR3, the DNA is TGTGCCAGCAGCCCCGGGGGGTCTCGGCTTGGCTACACCTTC. As protein: CASSPGGSRLGYTF.

The rearrangement links TRBV6-2 or TRBV6-3 to TRBJ1-6; D possibly corresponds to TRBD1 (5 bases). CDR3 length: 15 amino acids. V shed 4 bases and J shed 9 bases, with 16 bases lying between them. Germline CDR1 MNHEY, CDR2 SVGEGT. The CDR3 is CASSWTKVGGSPLHF. CDR3 sequence (DNA): TGTGCCAGCAGTTGGACGAAAGTCGGGGGTTCACCCCTCCACTTT.

This clone occurred a few times. The chain couples TRBV3-1 (or the pseudogene TRBV3-2) to TRBJ2-7, with a tentative D call TRBD1 (6 bases). The CDR3 totals 14 residues. Trimming took off 0 bases at V and 4 bases at J, with 10 bases between the two ends. The germline V gene encodes CDR1 LGHDT and CDR2 YNNKEL (reference sequence). The chain's CDR3 is CASSQDAGQYEQYF. CDR3 DNA: TGTGCCAGCAGCCAAGACGCAGGACAGTACGAGCAGTACTTC.

Here the CDR3 DNA reads TGTGCCAGCAGCTTGGTAGGGGAGGGCAAAAACATTCAGTACTTC. This translates into CASSLVGEGKNIQYF. This chain joins TRBV5-6 and TRBJ2-4, with TRBD2 matching over 7 bases. Germline CDR1 and CDR2: SGHDT and YYEEEE. Trimming removed 0 bases from V and 3 bases from J; junction bases left unmatched: 3. The length of the CDR3 is 15 residues.

This clone was seen once. The gene calls are TRBV20-1 and TRBJ1-5; TRBD1 aligns across 7 bases. The CDR3 runs to 14 residues. Germline CDR1 reads DFQATT; CDR2 reads SNEGSKA (reference sequence). Trimming removed 3 bases from V and 2 bases from J; junction bases left unmatched: 4. The CDR3 coding sequence is TGCAGTGCTAGTGGGACAGAAGGCAATCAGCCCCAGCATTTT. Its protein product is CSASGTEGNQPQHF.

V gene TRBV7-6 combines with J gene TRBJ1-1, with 7 bases aligning to TRBD1. Losses at the gene ends were 0 bases for V and 4 bases for J; bases not matched to a gene: 8. The germline V gene encodes CDR1 SGHVS and CDR2 FNYEAQ. This CDR3 is built from 16 residues. Here the CDR3 reads CASSLALGTDGTEAFF. Here the CDR3 DNA reads TGTGCCAGCAGCTTAGCGCTAGGGACAGACGGCACTGAAGCTTTCTTT.

The V and J genes are TRBV28 and TRBJ1-2, with D possibly matching TRBD1 (6 bases). Germline values: CDR1 MDHEN, CDR2 SYDVKM. The V gene lost 7 bases and the J gene lost 6 bases, with 15 bases spanning the gap. CDR3 length equals 13 residues. The CDR3 here is CASTLQGRDGYTF. As DNA, the CDR3 is TGTGCCAGCACCCTCCAGGGGCGGGATGGCTACACCTTC.